This T cell receptor beta chain was sequenced for a study of OX40 agonist ivuxolimab in advanced cancers. Study at large: Of the participants, under 50% had some prior anti-PD-1, anti-PD-L1 or anti-CTLA-4 therapy, which was allowed. Partial responses occurred in Three dose-escalation patients, one with hepatocellular carcinoma and two with cutaneous melanoma. Points from the study as a whole: CD8+ T cells (on average) carried more expanded clones than CD4+ T cells.

Produced via immunoSEQ multiplex PCR; TCRdb's table is partial and in-frame only. The table shows more than 80,000 clones, with about 90% occurring only once. On this clone: The antigen is not known.

V was pared by 3 bases and J by 5 bases, with 12 bases of the junction left unmatched. CDR1 is MNHEY and CDR2 is SMNVEV in the germline V gene (reference sequence). This CDR3 spans 18 amino acids. Autoimmune disease history or systemic immunosuppression excluded patients. The clonotype originates from an adult with an advanced solid tumor such as melanoma, head and neck, liver or kidney cancer. The chain uses TRBV27 and TRBJ2-3; 12 bases are a match to TRBD1. Here the sequenced sample was CD4+ or CD8+ T cells sorted from blood, taken in a trial of the OX40 agonist ivuxolimab. CDR3 nucleotides: TGTGCCAGCAGTTTTCAGGCCGGGACAGGGGGCCAGGGAGATACGCAGTATTTT. Protein sequence: CASSFQAGTGGQGDTQYF.